The T cell receptor (beta chain) under discussion was sequenced for a study of T-cell memory formation after mild COVID-19. About the research overall: For the most part, TCR clusters were specific to one donor. Study results and caveats: From day 15 to 85, contracting clones were balanced between CD4 and CD8, whereas later expanders leaned toward CD4+. Pre-infection memory already had some responding clones, implying cross-reactive memory joined.

For this clonotype: Its antigen remains unidentified.

Libraries for TCRalpha and TCRbeta carried sample barcodes and unique molecular identifiers via 5'RACE. Each CDR3 protein is one row after TCRdb ran MiXCR on the 5' RACE reads. The sample lists approximately 260,000 distinct CDR3 sequences; about 16% were seen once. CDR3 length: 15 residues. Between the trimmed V and J ends, which lost 7 bases and 7 bases, there was a span of 23 bases. CDR1 is SQVTM and CDR2 is ANQGSEA in the germline V gene. This TCR came from a man aged 18 to 30 who had mild COVID-19 (a few samples of this study predate the infection). Cell type and time point are not known. V gene TRBV29-1 combines with J gene TRBJ1-5; a weak D match, TRBD1 (5 bases). Sequencing was done on a sample of PBMCs or a T cell subset sorted from them (not recorded which). In DNA form, the CDR3 reads TGCAGCGCTCTCCTGGGCGGGGGGAATGGGCAGCCCCAGCATTTT. Translated: CSALLGGGNGQPQHF.